This entry lists 8 T cell receptor beta chains sequenced from one sample in a study of molecular identifiers for immune sequencing clone quantification. TCRdb itself ran the PCR reads through MiXCR, one entry per CDR3 protein. There are nearly 650,000 distinct CDR3 sequences in the sample; around 25% occur only once, and roughly 0.83% lies in the top ten. The sample was naive CD8+ T cells from blood, with Jurkat cell RNA spiked in. The sample's subset: FACS-sorted CD8+CD4-CCR7+CD45RA+ naive T cells. These receptors originate from a human donor in good health. Some libraries in this study had Jurkat cell RNA spiked in.

This clonotype showed up many times. The gene calls are TRBV6-5 and TRBJ1-1; weak D call: TRBD1 (6 bases). The length of the CDR3 is 14 residues. The V end was cut by 2 bases, the J end by 10 bases, with 17 bases between. In germline, CDR1 is MNHEY, CDR2 SVGAGI. In DNA, the CDR3 is TGTGCCAGCAGTTACCGGGGCCCGGGAGGGGGAGCTTTCTTT. This gives the protein CASSYRGPGGGAFF.

This clonotype was found a few times. The chain is built from TRBV4-3 and TRBJ1-1; D unclear. Germline-derived CDR1 and CDR2 are LGHNA and YSLEER. Trimming removed 1 base from V and 2 bases from J, with 8 bases in between. The CDR3 runs 14 residues. CDR3 nucleotide sequence: TGCGCCAGCAGCCAAGTCCCAGCCAACACTGAAGCTTTCTTT. It yields the protein CASSQVPANTEAFF.

This clonotype has more than one count but fewer than ten. V gene TRBV12-3 or TRBV12-4 combines with J gene TRBJ1-4; 8 nucleotides line up with TRBD1. This CDR3 comprises 15 residues. The V gene end was trimmed by 5 bases and the J gene end by 4 bases; junction bases not matched to a gene: 6. The CDR3 loop is CASSPRGLGNEKLFF. The CDR3 coding sequence is TGTGCCAGCAGTCCCAGGGGGCTCGGTAATGAAAAACTGTTTTTT.

With regard to this clonotype: With a much larger clone just one base away, this may be a read error. V usage is TRBV6-5 and J usage is TRBJ2-7; no clear D gene. This CDR3 has 15 residues. Germline CDR1 MNHEY, CDR2 SVGAGI. The CDR3 spells CAGSYYGSENYEQYF. The CDR3 coding sequence is TGTGCCGGCAGTTATTATGGTTCGGAGAACTACGAGCAGTACTTC.

On this clonotype: One end of the junction does not line up with germline, which may come from a read error. CDR3 protein: CANNLKRESTDTQNF. The CDR3 DNA reads TGTGCCAACAATTTAAAGCGGGAGAGCACAGATACGCAGAATTTT. J is TRBJ2-3 and V is TRBV27; 8 positions agree with TRBD2. CDR3 length: 15 residues. The V gene's germline CDR1 is MNHEY and CDR2 SMNVEV (reference sequence).

The genes are TRBV10-3 and TRBJ1-1, with a weak D call TRBD1 (5 bases). The V and J ends lost 9 bases and 1 base respectively, with 9 bases between them. This CDR3 has 12 amino acids. CDR1 and CDR2 (germline): ENHRY, SYGVKD. CDR3 in amino acids: CAISTANTEAFF. In nucleotides, the CDR3 is TGTGCCATATCGACAGCGAACACTGAAGCTTTCTTT.

The chain carries TRBV5-1 and TRBJ2-1; weak D call: TRBD2 (6 bases). The CDR3 is 15 residues long. V was cut by 0 bases and J by 8 bases, with 15 bases left in between. CDR1 and CDR2 (germline): SGHRS, YFSETQ. The CDR3 region has the DNA TGCGCCAGCAGCTTGGTGGGTCACCGGAGGGATGAGCAGTTCTTC. Translated, it gives CASSLVGHRRDEQFF.

This clonotype was observed at least ten times. The V call is TRBV6-5, the J call TRBJ2-3; 10 nucleotides match TRBD1. The J segment lost 5 bases and the V segment lost 5 bases, leaving 10 bases of the junction unmatched. The CDR3 runs 16 residues. Germline assignment: CDR1 MNHEY and CDR2 SVGAGI. In DNA, the CDR3 is TGTGCCAGCAGTCCGAGGGACAGGGGAATAGGAGATACGCAGTATTTT. Translation gives CASSPRDRGIGDTQYF.